A selection of T cell receptor beta chains follows, all from one sample in a study of PD-1 blockade in classical Hodgkin lymphoma. Method: immunoSEQ multiplex PCR; TCRdb's copy keeps in-frame clones and lacks some. The table shows 29,000 or so clones, with 71% occurring only once. This specimen was peripheral blood mononuclear cells (PBMCs), taken before the second cycle of nivolumab. The source is a human donor with classical Hodgkin lymphoma. Both conserved end residues are part of each CDR3. Each record gives: clone size, D gene, J gene, V gene, CDR3 protein, CDR3 DNA. The D gene is left open where the match is weak. Some rows mark clone size as missing; the rest say once, few, many or name a class of expanded clone.

clone size: .
D gene: .
J gene: TRBJ2-7
V gene: TRBV28
CDR3 protein: CASSLRPGGEQYF
CDR3 DNA: TGTGCCAGCAGTTTGCGTCCCGGCGGAGAGCAGTACTTC

clone size: .
D gene: .
J gene: TRBJ2-3
V gene: TRBV28
CDR3 protein: CASSPRGAGTDTQYF
CDR3 DNA: TGTGCCAGCAGTCCCCGGGGGGCGGGCACAGATACGCAGTATTTT

clone size: .
D gene: .
J gene: TRBJ1-2
V gene: TRBV7-2
CDR3 protein: CASSVPGPTSYGYTF
CDR3 DNA: TGTGCCAGCAGCGTTCCGGGACCTACATCCTATGGCTACACCTTC

clone size: .
D gene: .
J gene: TRBJ1-1
V gene: TRBV7-9
CDR3 protein: CASSHGTQWNTEAFF
CDR3 DNA: TGCGCCAGCAGCCACGGGACACAGTGGAACACTGAAGCTTTCTTT

clone size: .
D gene: .
J gene: TRBJ2-7
V gene: TRBV30
CDR3 protein: CAWNFRGRTYEQYF
CDR3 DNA: TGTGCCTGGAATTTCCGTGGCAGGACCTACGAGCAGTACTTC

clone size: .
D gene: .
J gene: TRBJ2-7
V gene: TRBV27
CDR3 protein: CATRPGATGEQYF
CDR3 DNA: TGTGCCACTAGACCGGGGGCAACGGGCGAGCAGTACTTC

clone size: .
D gene: .
J gene: TRBJ2-2
V gene: TRBV19
CDR3 protein: CASSIKGGTNTGELFF
CDR3 DNA: TGTGCCAGTAGTATTAAGGGGGGGACGAACACCGGGGAGCTGTTTTTT

clone size: .
D gene: .
J gene: TRBJ2-7
V gene: TRBV7-9
CDR3 protein: CASSLAVNNYEQYF
CDR3 DNA: TGTGCCAGCAGCTTAGCGGTTAATAATTACGAGCAGTACTTC

clone size: .
D gene: .
J gene: TRBJ1-1
V gene: TRBV10-3
CDR3 protein: CAIRPTSMNTEAFF
CDR3 DNA: TGTGCCATCAGACCTACAAGCATGAACACTGAAGCTTTCTTT

clone size: few
D gene: .
J gene: TRBJ2-7
V gene: TRBV11-2
CDR3 protein: CASSLETFTYGQYF
CDR3 DNA: TGTGCCAGCAGCTTAGAGACATTCACCTACGGGCAGTACTTC

clone size: .
D gene: .
J gene: TRBJ2-7
V gene: TRBV2
CDR3 protein: CASSDGGDPRTEQYF
CDR3 DNA: TGTGCCAGCAGTGACGGTGGGGACCCTCGAACCGAGCAGTACTTC

clone size: medium-sized
D gene: .
J gene: TRBJ2-1
V gene: TRBV27
CDR3 protein: CASSQPTGGPSGDEQFF
CDR3 DNA: TGTGCCAGCAGTCAGCCCACAGGGGGCCCTAGCGGGGATGAGCAGTTCTTC

clone size: once
D gene: .
J gene: TRBJ1-1
V gene: TRBV15
CDR3 protein: CATSPSVGGRTEAFF
CDR3 DNA: TGTGCCACCAGCCCCTCGGTGGGGGGCAGAACTGAAGCTTTCTTT

clone size: .
D gene: TRBD2
J gene: TRBJ2-1
V gene: TRBV7-9
CDR3 protein: CASSPRTSSGGAWNEQFF
CDR3 DNA: TGTGCCAGCAGCCCCCGGACCTCGAGCGGGGGGGCGTGGAATGAGCAGTTCTTC

clone size: .
D gene: .
J gene: TRBJ2-5
V gene: TRBV11-3
CDR3 protein: CASSFSPQETQYF
CDR3 DNA: TGTGCCAGCAGCTTCTCCCCGCAAGAGACCCAGTACTTC

clone size: few
D gene: .
J gene: TRBJ2-1
V gene: TRBV7-8
CDR3 protein: CASSLDPPRGNYNEQFF
CDR3 DNA: TGTGCCAGCAGCTTAGATCCCCCTCGGGGAAACTACAATGAGCAGTTCTTC